A single sample gave rise to the 28 T cell receptor beta chains below, sequenced in a study of blood T cell repertoires in COVID-19. This table comes from immunoSEQ multiplex PCR, and its TCRdb copy is limited to in-frame clones, with some not included. The sample shows hundreds of thousands of clones, 85% to 90% of them seen only once. Sequencing was performed on peripheral blood. The receptors derive from a man aged 55 to 69 with acute or convalescent COVID-19.

The J gene is TRBJ2-5, the V gene TRBV29-1; D is unresolved. Looked up from germline, CDR1 is SQVTM and CDR2 is ANQGSEA. The CDR3 is 13 amino acids. V dropped 4 bases and J dropped 1 base, with 10 bases sitting between them. CDR3 protein: CSVGTVVQETQYF. The CDR3 DNA sequence: TGCAGCGTTGGAACAGTGGTCCAAGAGACCCAGTACTTC.

The chain couples TRBV29-1 to TRBJ1-3, with D perhaps TRBD1 (5 bases). The length of the CDR3 is 13 residues. Between the trimmed V and J ends, which lost 3 bases and 2 bases, there was a span of 8 bases. The germline V gene has CDR1 SQVTM and CDR2 ANQGSEA. The CDR3 spells CSVDRGAGNTIYF. The CDR3 coding sequence is TGCAGCGTTGATAGGGGTGCTGGAAACACCATATATTTT.

This sequence joins TRBV29-1 and TRBJ2-1, with D possibly matching TRBD2 (5 bases). V gave up 7 bases and J gave up 6 bases, with 7 bases separating them. The length of the CDR3 is 10 residues. CDR1 and CDR2 (germline): SQVTM, ANQGSEA. DNA for the CDR3: TGCAGCGCTCGGGGCAATGAGCAGTTCTTC. Translated: CSARGNEQFF.

The V and J genes are TRBV6-5 and TRBJ1-2; D is undetermined. CDR3 length equals 14 residues. Germline assignment: CDR1 MNHEY and CDR2 SVGAGI. V was trimmed by 0 bases and J by 2 bases, leaving 7 bases between them. The CDR3 here is CASSYSVRNYGYTF. The CDR3 DNA reads TGTGCCAGCAGTTACTCGGTGAGAAACTATGGCTACACCTTC.

This chain links TRBV29-1 with TRBJ2-7; possibly TRBD1 for D (6 bases). There are 12 residues in the CDR3. The V and J ends lost 5 bases and 5 bases respectively, with 13 bases between them. The germline CDR1 and CDR2 sequences are SQVTM and ANQGSEA. The CDR3 here is CSVRDKPHEQYF. The CDR3 DNA follows: TGCAGCGTTCGGGACAAGCCCCACGAGCAGTACTTC.

The J gene is TRBJ2-7, the V gene TRBV11-2; 7 nucleotides align to TRBD1. This CDR3 spans 13 amino acids. The V and J ends lost 4 bases and 2 bases, in that order; junction bases with no gene match: 2. From germline, CDR1 is SGHAT and CDR2 FQNNGV. The CDR3 DNA reads TGTGCCAGCAGCTCGGGGACAGCCTACGAGCAGTACTTC. Residues: CASSSGTAYEQYF.

The chain recombines TRBV7-9 with TRBJ1-6; D perhaps matches TRBD1 (6 bases). Trimming took off 8 bases at V and 5 bases at J, with 16 bases between the two ends. The CDR3 sequence is 15 residues long. Germline CDR1 reads SEHNR; CDR2 reads FQNEAQ (reference sequence). Written as DNA, the CDR3 is TGTGCCAGCGCCTCGCGGGGGGCTGATAATTCACCCCTCCACTTT. Amino acid sequence: CASASRGADNSPLHF.

The V call is TRBV6-5, the J call TRBJ2-5, with TRBD2 as a possible D gene (5 bases). CDR3 length: 13 amino acids. Germline loops: CDR1 MNHEY, CDR2 SVGAGI. Trimming left V 7 bases short and J 4 bases short, with 13 bases between. The CDR3: CASKRVIGETQYF. The CDR3 nucleotides are TGTGCCAGCAAGAGGGTGATCGGAGAGACCCAGTACTTC.

J is TRBJ2-7 and V is TRBV28; 8 bases map to TRBD2. V shed 6 bases and J 7 bases; nucleotides not matched to a gene: 8. The CDR3 sequence is 13 residues long. The V gene's germline CDR1 is MDHEN and CDR2 SYDVKM. The CDR3 DNA is TGTGCCAGCAGCAGCGGGGGTGGCTGGGAGCAGTACTTC. As protein: CASSSGGGWEQYF. Drawing the rest from reference TRBV28 and TRBJ2-7, the complete variable domain is DVKVTQSSRYLVKRTGEKVFLECVQDMDHENMFWYRQDPGLGLRLIYFSYDVKMKEKGDIPEGYSVSREKKERFSLILESASTNQTSMYLCASSSGGGWEQYFGPGTRLTVT.

The rearrangement joins TRBV3-1 (or the pseudogene TRBV3-2) to TRBJ2-2; 8 positions match TRBD2. The germline CDR1 and CDR2 sequences are LGHDT and YNNKEL (reference sequence). CDR3 length: 16 amino acids. V shed 4 bases and J 0 bases; nucleotides not matched to a gene: 4. This CDR3 reads CASSLRRGANTGELFF. Written as DNA, the CDR3 is TGTGCCAGCAGCCTTCGGCGGGGGGCGAACACCGGGGAGCTGTTTTTT.

The chain recombines TRBV11-3 with TRBJ2-2, with 10 positions matching TRBD1. This CDR3 spans 16 amino acids. Trimming cost V 5 bases and J 6 bases; bases outside gene matches: 9. Germline loops: CDR1 SGHNT, CDR2 YENEEA. In DNA, the CDR3 is TGTGCCAGCAGCGCACCGGGACAGGGGTTATCCGGGGAGCTGTTTTTT. Protein sequence: CASSAPGQGLSGELFF.

This chain connects TRBV6-5 to TRBJ1-6; 9 bases map to TRBD1. With 7 bases clipped from V and 13 bases from J, the junction kept 11 bases outside the gene matches. The CDR3 is 14 amino acids. Germline values: CDR1 MNHEY, CDR2 SVGAGI. The DNA of the CDR3 is TGTGCCAGCACCACACAGGGGGCTGGGGGGCCCCTCCACTTT. Protein product: CASTTQGAGGPLHF.

This clone was counted between two and nine times. The gene calls are TRBV3-1 (or the pseudogene TRBV3-2) and TRBJ1-2, with a weak D call TRBD1 (5 bases). V lost 4 bases and J 7 bases, leaving 16 bases between the germline ends. Germline CDR1 is LGHDT and CDR2 is YNNKEL (reference sequence). The CDR3 extends over 14 amino acids. In nucleotides, the CDR3 is TGTGCCAGCAGCCCACGGAGGGGCGGTGCTGGCTACACCTTC. Translated: CASSPRRGGAGYTF.

The gene calls are TRBV4-3 and TRBJ2-7; weak D call: TRBD1 (6 bases). Trimming shortened V by 4 bases and J by 0 bases, and 10 bases separated the two germline ends. CDR1 LGHNA and CDR2 YSLEER come from the germline V gene. The CDR3 contains 14 residues. CDR3 in amino acids: CASSPGRGSYEQYF. The DNA for the CDR3 is TGCGCCAGCAGCCCGGGCAGGGGCTCCTACGAGCAGTACTTC.

The chain recombines TRBV5-1 with TRBJ2-1; a weak D match, TRBD2 (7 bases). Trimming pared 4 bases from V and 7 bases from J, leaving 21 bases between. Germline loops: CDR1 SGHRS, CDR2 YFSETQ. The CDR3 length is 16 residues. DNA for the CDR3: TGCGCCAGCAGCGGGGGGTCCCTCGGGGGGCTAAATGAGCAGTTCTTC. This translates into CASSGGSLGGLNEQFF.

The count of this clone is one. The chain employs TRBV7-2 and TRBJ2-1; TRBD2 aligns across 7 bases. The CDR3 runs to 15 residues. Germline CDR1 and CDR2: SGHTA and FQGNSA. With 1 base clipped from V and 0 bases from J, the junction kept 0 bases outside the gene matches. The CDR3 DNA reads TGTGCCAGCAGCTTAGGGACTAGCTCCTACAATGAGCAGTTCTTC. Protein: CASSLGTSSYNEQFF.

The rearrangement links TRBV6-5 to TRBJ2-3; D not resolved. The germline CDR1 and CDR2 sequences are MNHEY and SVGAGI. Between the trimmed V and J ends, which lost 6 bases and 4 bases, there was a span of 11 bases. This CDR3 spans 13 amino acids. CDR3 sequence (DNA): TGTGCCAGCAGCCAATTCCGAGCAGATACGCAGTATTTT. Its translation: CASSQFRADTQYF.

The chain recombines TRBV6-6 with TRBJ2-7, with a weak D call TRBD2 (6 bases). Germline CDR1 MNHNY, CDR2 SVGAGI (reference sequence). CDR3 length: 12 amino acids. The V end lost 8 bases, the J end lost 2 bases, and 10 bases lay between the germline ends. CDR3 in DNA: TGTGCCAGCGGAGGGCAGACCTACGAGCAGTACTTC. Amino acids: CASGGQTYEQYF.

The chain carries TRBV6-5 and TRBJ1-1; D not certain. V gave up 6 bases and J gave up 4 bases, with 9 bases separating them. The CDR3 sequence is 12 residues long. Germline V gene data show CDR1 as MNHEY and CDR2 as SVGAGI. CDR3 residues: CASSVGSTEAFF. CDR3 nucleotide sequence: TGTGCCAGCAGCGTAGGGAGCACTGAAGCTTTCTTT.

The chain couples TRBV9 to TRBJ2-5, with TRBD2 matching over 10 bases. Germline trimming cut 4 bases from V and 5 bases from J; bases unmatched to any gene: 8. The CDR3 is made up of 15 amino acids. CDR1 and CDR2 from the germline V gene are SGDLS and YYNGEE. The CDR3 DNA reads TGTGCCAGCAGCTTCTTTAGCGGGGGGTGGGAGACCCAGTACTTC. Its translation is CASSFFSGGWETQYF. Full variable domain (outside the CDR3, taken from reference TRBV9 and TRBJ2-5): DSGVTQTPKHLITATGQRVTLRCSPRSGDLSVYWYQQSLDQGLQFLIQYYNGEERAKGNILERFSAQQFPDLHSELNLSSLELGDSALYFCASSFFSGGWETQYFGPGTRLLVL.

This clone was picked up one time. V is TRBV27 and J is TRBJ2-7; D is unclear. Germline V gene lookup returns CDR1 MNHEY and CDR2 SMNVEV (reference sequence). V shed 5 bases and J shed 2 bases, with 13 bases lying between them. The CDR3 runs 14 residues. The CDR3, as DNA: TGTGCCAGCAGTCCTCTGGCCAGGCCCTACGAGCAGTACTTC. As protein: CASSPLARPYEQYF.

This clone has just a few counts. This chain links TRBV9 with TRBJ1-2, with TRBD1 identical over 9 bases. J gave up 8 bases and V 0 bases, and 8 bases lay outside the gene matches. Germline V gene data show CDR1 as SGDLS and CDR2 as YYNGEE. The CDR3 spans 15 residues. The DNA for the CDR3 is TGTGCCAGCAGCGTAGGAGTCGGGGACAGGGAAGGCTACACCTTC. This translates into CASSVGVGDREGYTF.

CDR3 sequence reads: CASSLPLEGEQYF. The CDR3 bases are TGCGCCAGCAGCTTGCCACTAGAGGGCGAGCAGTACTTC. The chain combines TRBV5-1 with TRBJ2-7; weak D call: TRBD2 (5 bases). CDR1 is SGHRS, CDR2 YFSETQ, per germline. V gave up 1 base and J gave up 6 bases, with 11 bases separating them. CDR3 length: 13 residues.

This chain connects TRBV9 to TRBJ2-1; 11 nucleotides line up with TRBD2. The germline V gene has CDR1 SGDLS and CDR2 YYNGEE. The CDR3 has 18 amino acids. J was trimmed by 7 bases and V by 0 bases; bases with no gene match: 12. The CDR3 coding sequence is TGTGCCAGCAGCGTAGATTATATGACTAGCGGGGACAGAAATGAGCAGTTCTTC. This codes for CASSVDYMTSGDRNEQFF.

V and J are TRBV5-6 and TRBJ1-1; D remains unclear. This CDR3 has 16 residues. V lost 0 bases to trimming and J lost 0 bases, with 12 bases between them. Germline CDR1 SGHDT, CDR2 YYEEEE. The chain's CDR3 is CASSLARHFLNTEAFF. DNA of the CDR3: TGTGCCAGCAGCTTGGCAAGACACTTTCTGAACACTGAAGCTTTCTTT.

This CDR3 reads CASSHGTTNEKLFF. As DNA, the CDR3 is TGTGCCAGCAGCCACGGTACGACTAATGAAAAACTGTTTTTT. The V and J genes are TRBV3-1 (or the pseudogene TRBV3-2) and TRBJ1-4; D uncertain. The V gene's germline CDR1 is LGHDT and CDR2 YNNKEL (reference sequence). Trimming cost V 3 bases and J 2 bases, with 7 bases left between them. There are 14 residues in the CDR3.

V gene TRBV7-9 combines with J gene TRBJ1-4; tentatively, D is TRBD1 (5 bases). V was shortened by 5 bases and J by 5 bases, with 12 bases between the two germline ends. Per germline, CDR1 SEHNR and CDR2 FQNEAQ (reference sequence). The length of the CDR3 is 14 residues. The CDR3 loop is CASSPGRENEKLFF. The CDR3 coding sequence is TGTGCCAGCAGCCCGGGACGGGAGAATGAAAAACTGTTTTTT. The whole variable domain, remainder taken from reference TRBV7-9 and TRBJ1-4, is DTGVSQNPRHKITKRGQNVTFRCDPISEHNRLYWYRQTLGQGPEFLTYFQNEAQLEKSRLLSDRFSAERPKGSFSTLEIQRTEQGDSAMYLCASSPGRENEKLFFGSGTQLSVL.

CDR3 sequence: CASSQLYEQYF. The CDR3 region has the DNA TGTGCCAGCAGTCAACTATACGAGCAGTACTTC. The chain recombines TRBV6-5 with TRBJ2-7, with D uncertain. Germline V lookup: CDR1 MNHEY, CDR2 SVGAGI. Trimming pared 5 bases from V and 4 bases from J, leaving 6 bases between. The CDR3 loop spans 11 amino acids.